This TCR beta chain was sequenced in a study of beta chain features in type 1 diabetes. Overall study: The examined sorted cells totaled 110 million or so across samples. Study findings and constraints: Shortening that was moderate but significant affected the TCRB CDR3s of Type 1 diabetes patients in all four CD4+ subsets.

Isolated RNA was reverse transcribed in full, so expressed TCRB transcripts were sequenced. Clones were read by immunoSEQ multiplex PCR, and TCRdb kept only the in-frame ones, dropping some. The sample consists of roughly 350,000 clones, roughly a tenth of them appearing once. As to this clone: As yet, its antigen is unknown.

Sorted cells reached over 95% purity in every population. V trimming: 6 bases; J trimming: 6 bases; junction bases outside the gene matches: 13. The CDR3 is 16 amino acids. CDR1 and CDR2 from the germline V gene are ENHRY and SYGVKD. This sequence was found in a man aged 30-40 years with type 1 diabetes. This chain links TRBV10-3 with TRBJ2-2; 7 nucleotides match TRBD1. Input material: central memory CD4+ T cells from blood. CDR3 loop: CAISPTGALAPGELFF. The CDR3 coding sequence is TGTGCCATCAGCCCTACAGGGGCTCTCGCACCCGGGGAGCTGTTTTTT.